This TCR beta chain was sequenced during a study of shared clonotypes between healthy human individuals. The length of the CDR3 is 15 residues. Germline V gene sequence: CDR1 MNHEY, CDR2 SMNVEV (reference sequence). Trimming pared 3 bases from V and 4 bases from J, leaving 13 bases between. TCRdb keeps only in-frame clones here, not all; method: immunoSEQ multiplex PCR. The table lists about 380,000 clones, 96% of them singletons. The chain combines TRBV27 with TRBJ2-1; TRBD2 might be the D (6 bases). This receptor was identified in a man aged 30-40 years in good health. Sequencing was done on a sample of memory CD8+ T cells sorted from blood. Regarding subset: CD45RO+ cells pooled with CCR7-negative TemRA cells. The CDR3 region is CASSLGGSRYNEQFF. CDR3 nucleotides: TGTGCCAGCAGTTTGGGGGGATCTCGGTACAATGAGCAGTTCTTC.